This T cell receptor beta chain appears in the sequencing data of a study of metastatic and nonmetastatic thyroid tumors. Until they underwent thyroid surgery, no patient had received any treatment. TCRdb recomputed clones from the PCR reads via MiXCR. Found here are some 16,000 clones, 12% of them singletons; the top ten hold less than 20%. Trimming removed 8 bases from V and 0 bases from J, with 10 bases in between. This CDR3 is 13 amino acids long. Germline V CDR1 and CDR2: SNHLY, FYNNEI. This clone has a count of ten or more. The rearrangement uses TRBV2 and TRBJ1-1; D gene ambiguous. Material: tumor tissue. The source is a female donor with papillary thyroid cancer or a benign thyroid nodule (not recorded which). Some clones in this sample may be carry-over from other donors' samples. The CDR3 reads CASRGLMNTEAFF. CDR3 DNA sequence: TGTGCCAGCCGAGGACTCATGAACACTGAAGCTTTCTTT.